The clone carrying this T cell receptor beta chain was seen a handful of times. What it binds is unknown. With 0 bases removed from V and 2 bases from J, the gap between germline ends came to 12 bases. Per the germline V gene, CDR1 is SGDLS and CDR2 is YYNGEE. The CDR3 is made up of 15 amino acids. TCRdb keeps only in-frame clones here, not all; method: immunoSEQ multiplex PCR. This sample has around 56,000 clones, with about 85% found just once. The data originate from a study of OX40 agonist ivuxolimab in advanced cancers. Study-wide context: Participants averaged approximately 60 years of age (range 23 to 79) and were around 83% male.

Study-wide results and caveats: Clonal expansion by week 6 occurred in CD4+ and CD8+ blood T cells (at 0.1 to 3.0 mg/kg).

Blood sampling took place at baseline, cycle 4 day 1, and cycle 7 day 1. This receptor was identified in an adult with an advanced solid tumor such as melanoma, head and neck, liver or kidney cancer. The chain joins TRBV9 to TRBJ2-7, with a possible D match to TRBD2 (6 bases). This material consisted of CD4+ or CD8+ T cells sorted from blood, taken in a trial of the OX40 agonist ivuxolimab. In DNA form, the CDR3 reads TGTGCCAGCAGCGTAGGTGGAGGGTTCCCCTACGAGCAGTACTTC. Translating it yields CASSVGGGFPYEQYF. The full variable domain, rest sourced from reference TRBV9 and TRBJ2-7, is DSGVTQTPKHLITATGQRVTLRCSPRSGDLSVYWYQQSLDQGLQFLIQYYNGEERAKGNILERFSAQQFPDLHSELNLSSLELGDSALYFCASSVGGGFPYEQYFGPGTRLTVT.